Following are 15 T cell receptor beta chains from one sample sequenced in a study of blood T cell repertoires in COVID-19. Produced via immunoSEQ multiplex PCR; TCRdb's table is partial and in-frame only. The sample has some 300,000 clones, around 88% seen once. The specimen was peripheral blood. The receptors were sampled from a woman in her 30s who had recovered from COVID-19.

This clone was counted a few times. CDR3 DNA sequence: TGTGCCAGCAGATACCGGACAGGGAAAGCTTTCTTT. It encodes CASRYRTGKAFF. V is TRBV12-3 or TRBV12-4 and J is TRBJ1-1; TRBD1 aligns across 8 bases. The CDR3 is 12 amino acids. The V segment lost 6 bases and the J segment 9 bases; nucleotides outside the gene matches: 6.

This chain links TRBV4-2 with TRBJ1-1, with D unresolved. V lost 0 bases, J lost 5 bases, and 7 bases lay in between. The CDR3 contains 13 residues. Germline CDR1 and CDR2: LGHNA and YNFKEQ. The CDR3 here is CASSQDFRTEAFF. The CDR3 region has the DNA TGTGCCAGCAGCCAAGATTTTCGGACTGAAGCTTTCTTT.

The genes are TRBV19 and TRBJ2-7; tentative D call: TRBD2 (5 bases). Germline loops: CDR1 LNHDA, CDR2 SQIVND (reference sequence). The CDR3 has 12 amino acids. Trimming pared 2 bases from V and 4 bases from J, leaving 6 bases between. CDR3 DNA sequence: TGTGCCAGTAGTATACCGGGATACGAGCAGTACTTC. Protein product: CASSIPGYEQYF. The entire variable domain, with the rest obtained from reference TRBV19 and TRBJ2-7, is as follows: DGGITQSPKYLFRKEGQNVTLSCEQNLNHDAMYWYRQDPGQGLRLIYYSQIVNDFQKGDIAEGYSVSREKKESFPLTVTSAQKNPTAFYLCASSIPGYEQYFGPGTRLTVT.

CDR3 sequence reads: CASKAGQSSYEQYF. The CDR3 bases are TGTGCCTCAAAGGCAGGGCAGAGCTCCTACGAGCAGTACTTC. This chain connects TRBV6-5 to TRBJ2-7; a possible D gene is TRBD1 (5 bases). Between the trimmed V and J ends, which lost 11 bases and 0 bases, there was a span of 17 bases. This CDR3 contains 14 residues. The germline CDR1 and CDR2 sequences are MNHEY and SVGAGI.

As concerns this clone: A read error may produce the germline difference seen at one junction end. The V gene is TRBV5-8, the J gene TRBJ2-5, with D possibly matching TRBD1 (6 bases). CDR1 SGHTS and CDR2 YDEGEE come from the germline V gene. The CDR3 sequence is 16 residues long. The chain's CDR3 is CASNLGAGLIGETQYF. In DNA form, the CDR3 reads TGTGCCAGCAACTTGGGGGCAGGGCTTATAGGAGAGACCCAGTACTTC.

This chain connects TRBV5-1 to TRBJ2-3, with a weak D call TRBD2 (5 bases). The CDR3 extends over 13 amino acids. Between the trimmed V and J ends, which lost 4 bases and 5 bases, there was a span of 11 bases. Germline values: CDR1 SGHRS, CDR2 YFSETQ. The CDR3 region is CASSPLVEDTQYF. CDR3 nucleotide sequence: TGCGCCAGCAGCCCACTAGTTGAAGATACGCAGTATTTT. Supplemented by reference TRBV5-1 and TRBJ2-3, the full variable domain reads KAGVTQTPRYLIKTRGQQVTLSCSPISGHRSVSWYQQTPGQGLQFLFEYFSETQRNKGNFPGRFSGRQFSNSRSEMNVSTLELGDSALYLCASSPLVEDTQYFGPGTRLTVL.

The rearrangement links TRBV7-2 to TRBJ1-6, with D perhaps matching TRBD1 (5 bases). The length of the CDR3 is 15 residues. V was trimmed by 7 bases and J by 7 bases, leaving 17 bases between them. Germline V gene sequence: CDR1 SGHTA, CDR2 FQGNSA. This CDR3 reads CASTERRGRNSPLHF. The CDR3 nucleotides are TGTGCCAGCACTGAAAGGAGGGGTAGGAATTCACCCCTCCACTTT. Filled out from reference TRBV7-2 and TRBJ1-6, the complete variable domain reads GAGVSQSPSNKVTEKGKDVELRCDPISGHTALYWYRQSLGQGLEFLIYFQGNSAPDKSGLPSDRFSAERTGGSVSTLTIQRTQQEDSAVYLCASTERRGRNSPLHFGNGTRLTVT.

The chain links TRBV30 to TRBJ1-5, with D perhaps matching TRBD1 (6 bases). The V gene's germline CDR1 is GTSNPN and CDR2 SVGIG (reference sequence). Trimming removed 4 bases from V and 7 bases from J, with 14 bases in between. There are 13 residues in the CDR3. The CDR3 region is CAWTQGNGQPQHF. The CDR3 DNA follows: TGTGCCTGGACTCAGGGGAACGGCCAGCCCCAGCATTTT.

V and J are TRBV19 and TRBJ2-3; D might be TRBD2 (6 bases). CDR3 size: 15 residues. With 7 bases removed from V and 2 bases from J, the gap between germline ends came to 16 bases. Germline V gene lookup returns CDR1 LNHDA and CDR2 SQIVND (reference sequence). The chain's CDR3 is CASNPSSDNTDTQYF. The CDR3 nucleotides read TGTGCCAGTAACCCGTCTAGCGACAACACAGATACGCAGTATTTT. The entire variable domain, with the rest obtained from reference TRBV19 and TRBJ2-3, is as follows: DGGITQSPKYLFRKEGQNVTLSCEQNLNHDAMYWYRQDPGQGLRLIYYSQIVNDFQKGDIAEGYSVSREKKESFPLTVTSAQKNPTAFYLCASNPSSDNTDTQYFGPGTRLTVL.

The CDR3 DNA reads TGCGCCAGCAGCCAAGATGCTTCAGCGGGGGAGCTCTCCTACGAGCAGTACTTC. Translating it yields CASSQDASAGELSYEQYF. This sequence joins TRBV4-1 and TRBJ2-7; 8 bases are shared with TRBD2. Looked up from germline, CDR1 is MGHRA and CDR2 is YSYEKL. The CDR3 runs to 18 residues. V shed 0 bases, J shed 0 bases, and the junction held 10 bases outside the gene matches.

The chain employs TRBV5-1 and TRBJ2-5; TRBD1 matches at 8 bases. Looked up from germline, CDR1 is SGHRS and CDR2 is YFSETQ. V was clipped by 4 bases and J by 2 bases; unmatched bases: 4. The CDR3 contains 14 residues. CDR3 protein: CASSPGDRQETQYF. The CDR3 DNA reads as TGCGCCAGCAGCCCCGGGGACAGGCAAGAGACCCAGTACTTC.

The chain carries TRBV18 and TRBJ2-5, with D possibly TRBD2 on 5 matching bases. The V and J ends lost 5 bases and 0 bases respectively, with 13 bases between them. The germline CDR1 and CDR2 sequences are KGHSH and LQKENI. CDR3 size: 15 residues. The CDR3 DNA sequence: TGTGCCAGCTCAACGTTGGGAGCGTACCAAGAGACCCAGTACTTC. Encoded protein: CASSTLGAYQETQYF.

The chain links TRBV29-1 to TRBJ2-7, with TRBD2 as a possible D gene (7 bases). CDR1 is SQVTM, CDR2 ANQGSEA, per germline. Trimming removed 6 bases from V and 4 bases from J, with 22 bases in between. CDR3 length: 15 residues. The CDR3 DNA is TGCAGCGTGGTGGGATCTGACAAGGGGGGGTACGAGCAGTACTTC. It translates to CSVVGSDKGGYEQYF.

The chain employs TRBV7-2 and TRBJ2-5; 11 bases fit TRBD2. The J segment lost 5 bases and the V segment lost 1 base, leaving 9 bases of the junction unmatched. The CDR3 totals 17 residues. The germline gives CDR1 SGHTA, CDR2 FQGNSA. The CDR3 region has the DNA TGTGCCAGCAGCTTAGGCTTAGCGGGGGGGCCTTCGGAGACCCAGTACTTC. Residues: CASSLGLAGGPSETQYF.

This clone was detected only a few times. This chain uses TRBV11-1 with TRBJ1-6; D uncertain. Trimming removed 1 base from V and 10 bases from J, with 8 bases in between. The germline V gene encodes CDR1 SGHAT and CDR2 FQDESV (reference sequence). The CDR3 has 13 amino acids. The DNA for the CDR3 is TGTGCCAGCAGCTTAGACCTGACATCACCCCTCCACTTT. This gives the protein CASSLDLTSPLHF.